A selection of T cell receptor beta chains follows, all from one sample in a study of blood T cell repertoires in COVID-19. Clones were sequenced by immunoSEQ multiplex PCR, and TCRdb holds only the in-frame ones, with some missing. This sample has 80,000 to 90,000 clones, with more than 85% found just once. Sequencing was carried out using peripheral blood. These receptor sequences come from a middle-aged man with acute or convalescent COVID-19. Each CDR3 is given with its conserved first and last residue. The D gene is left open where the match is weak. Clone size is not always given. Where it is, it says once, few, many or a class for expanded clones.

J,V,size,D,DNA,CDR3
TRBJ2-7,TRBV10-3,-,TRBD1,TGTGCCATCAGTGACCGGACAGGCTCCTACGAGCAGTACTTC,CAISDRTGSYEQYF
TRBJ1-2,TRBV30,-,TRBD1,TGTGCCTGGAGTGTGGGACAGGGGGTCTATGGCTACACCTTC,CAWSVGQGVYGYTF
TRBJ2-2,TRBV15,-,-,TGTGCCACCAGCAGCACTAGGTTCTTCCCCGGGGAGCTGTTTTTT,CATSSTRFFPGELFF
TRBJ2-3,TRBV14,-,TRBD1,TGTGCCAGCAGCCTCCGGACCTTCGGACAGGGGATCACAGATACGCAGTATTTT,CASSLRTFGQGITDTQYF
TRBJ2-5,TRBV9,-,TRBD2,TGTGCCAGCAGCGATTCCGGGACTAGCGAAGAGACCCAGTACTTC,CASSDSGTSEETQYF
TRBJ2-5,TRBV10-2,once,-,TGCGCCAGCAGTGTTATGGCAGAGACCCAGTACTTC,CASSVMAETQYF
TRBJ2-2,TRBV29-1,-,TRBD2,TGCAGCGTCCGAATGACTAGCGGGGGAAGCACCGGGGAGCTGTTTTTT,CSVRMTSGGSTGELFF
TRBJ2-2,TRBV5-1,few,TRBD2,TGCGCCAGCAGCCCGACTAGCTGGGACACCGGGGAGCTGTTTTTT,CASSPTSWDTGELFF
TRBJ2-7,TRBV20-1,-,TRBD2,TGCAGTGCTAGTTTTTCCGGGACTAGCGCCTACGAGCAGTACTTC,CSASFSGTSAYEQYF
TRBJ1-2,TRBV29-1,-,-,TGCAGCGTTGTGGGCAGCTATGGCTACACCTTC,CSVVGSYGYTF
TRBJ1-1,TRBV5-4,-,-,TGTGCCAGCAGCACACCCAACCCGAACACTGAAGCTTTCTTT,CASSTPNPNTEAFF
TRBJ2-7,TRBV27,-,TRBD1,TGTGCCAGCAGTTCCGGACAGGGGTCCCTCTACGAGCAGTACTTC,CASSSGQGSLYEQYF
TRBJ1-4,TRBV11-2,-,-,TGTGCCAGCAGCTTATCCAGGATCCGGAATGAAAAACTGTTTTTT,CASSLSRIRNEKLFF
TRBJ1-3,TRBV15,-,-,TGTGCCACCAGCGCCGGCGGAGGAAACACCATATATTTT,CATSAGGGNTIYF
TRBJ1-5,TRBV4-2,-,TRBD1,TGTGCCAGCAGCGTTGGGACAGACGCGTCCCAGCATTTT,CASSVGTDASQHF
TRBJ1-4,TRBV18,-,TRBD1,TGTGCCAGCTCACGGGGACAGGTTGCAACTAATGAAAAACTGTTTTTT,CASSRGQVATNEKLFF
TRBJ2-1,TRBV6-5,-,TRBD1,TGTGCCAGCAGACCGGGACAGGAAATTTACAATGAGCAGTTCTTC,CASRPGQEIYNEQFF
TRBJ1-1,TRBV10-2,-,-,TGCGCCAGCACTGACCCCGCCGGGACAAACGCTGAAGCTTTCTTT,CASTDPAGTNAEAFF
TRBJ1-1,TRBV30,-,TRBD1,TGTGCCTGGAGTAGACAGGGAGCTGAAGCTTTCTTT,CAWSRQGAEAFF
TRBJ2-1,TRBV11-3,once,TRBD2,TGTGCCAGCAGCTTAGGGTCTAGCGGGACCGAGTTCTTC,CASSLGSSGTEFF
TRBJ1-5,TRBV6-5,-,TRBD1,TGTGCCAGCAGTCCAGGGGGCGTACAGCCCCAGCATTTT,CASSPGGVQPQHF
TRBJ1-4,TRBV12-5,-,TRBD1,TGTGCTAGTGGGGAACAGGGGTTGGGACTGTTTTTT,CASGEQGLGLFF
TRBJ1-4,TRBV19,-,-,TGTGCCAGTAGTATCCAGGATGAAAAACTGTTTTTT,CASSIQDEKLFF
TRBJ1-1,TRBV6-5,-,-,TGTGCCAGCAGTCTACCCCGGGGGGAAGCTTTCTTT,CASSLPRGEAFF
TRBJ1-1,TRBV21-1,-,-,TGTGCCAGCAGCAAAACGGACAGGTCGAACACTGAAGCTTTCTTT,CASSKTDRSNTEAFF
TRBJ1-2,TRBV20-1,-,-,TGCAGTGCTAGTCCCCAAGGGAGTGGCTACACCTTC,CSASPQGSGYTF
TRBJ2-7,TRBV15,-,-,TGTGCCACCAGCAGAGATTCAGGGTCTTATAACGAGCAGTACTTC,CATSRDSGSYNEQYF
TRBJ1-1,TRBV3-1/TRBV3-2,-,-,TGTGCCAGCAGCCATAACTACCCCCGCGGCCTTGAAGCTTTCTTT,CASSHNYPRGLEAFF
TRBJ1-1,TRBV6-1,-,TRBD1,TGTGCCAGCAGTGAACAACAGGGGACTGAAGCTTTCTTT,CASSEQQGTEAFF